These 21 T cell receptor beta chains originate from one sample sequenced in a study of blood T cell repertoires in COVID-19 (dated by TCRdb to the early 2020s). The library was generated by the immunoSEQ multiplex PCR assay. This is the immuneACCESS table as TCRdb keeps it, with only in-frame sequences that have V and J called. A part of the clones is gone; compared with another copy, unresolved V genes explain less than half, and the rest is unexplained. Present in this sample are 140,000 or so clones, roughly 80% of which were seen just once. Together, the top ten hold 8.6% of the sample. The sample comprised peripheral blood. These receptors were obtained from a man in his forties or fifties with active or convalescent COVID-19.

The V gene is TRBV3-1 (or the pseudogene TRBV3-2), the J gene TRBJ1-1; D ambiguous. The CDR3 loop spans 14 amino acids. V lost 4 bases, J lost 4 bases, and 13 bases lay in between. CDR1 is LGHDT, CDR2 YNNKEL, per germline (reference sequence). The CDR3 nucleotides read TGTGCCAGCAGCCCCGCTAATGGGCGCACTGAAGCTTTCTTT. Its protein product is CASSPANGRTEAFF.

This clone was observed many times. The chain uses TRBV6-5 and TRBJ2-3; TRBD2 might be the D (5 bases). This CDR3 is built from 13 residues. V was trimmed by 4 bases and J by 4 bases, leaving 9 bases between them. Germline V gene lookup returns CDR1 MNHEY and CDR2 SVGAGI. As DNA, the CDR3 is TGTGCCAGCAGTTGGGCTAGCCCAGATACGCAGTATTTT. It specifies CASSWASPDTQYF.

The rearrangement uses TRBV29-1 and TRBJ2-5, with a possible D match to TRBD1 (5 bases). The CDR3 covers 11 residues. Trimming stripped 2 bases from V and 4 bases from J, with 5 bases between. Germline CDR1 and CDR2: SQVTM and ANQGSEA. In DNA form, the CDR3 reads TGCAGCGTTGAAAGGGGAGAGACCCAGTACTTC. This sequence encodes CSVERGETQYF.

This CDR3 reads CASIPIGGVGELFF. The CDR3 region has the DNA TGTGCCAGCATACCTATAGGGGGTGTCGGGGAGCTGTTTTTT. The V call is TRBV27, the J call TRBJ2-2; a possible D gene is TRBD1 (6 bases). Germline V gene lookup returns CDR1 MNHEY and CDR2 SMNVEV (reference sequence). This CDR3 spans 14 amino acids. Deletions cut 7 bases from V and 7 bases from J, with 16 bases between.

The J gene is TRBJ1-2, the V gene TRBV9; 11 bases are shared with TRBD1. CDR3 length equals 15 residues. With 4 bases clipped from V and 4 bases from J, the junction kept 6 bases outside the gene matches. Germline V lookup: CDR1 SGDLS, CDR2 YYNGEE. The CDR3 sequence is CASSPGTGGSYGYTF. CDR3 nucleotide sequence: TGTGCCAGCAGCCCGGGGACAGGGGGAAGCTATGGCTACACCTTC.

This clone was seen just once. The rearrangement uses TRBV10-3 and TRBJ2-1; a weak D match, TRBD2 (6 bases). Germline V gives CDR1 ENHRY, CDR2 SYGVKD. V lost 4 bases and J 0 bases, leaving 13 bases between the germline ends. The CDR3 is 16 amino acids. The CDR3 region has the DNA TGTGCCATCAGTGCTGCTAGCGCCAGCTCCTACAATGAGCAGTTCTTC. This translates into CAISAASASSYNEQFF.

V and J are TRBV2 and TRBJ1-2; D perhaps matches TRBD1 (5 bases). The germline V and J ends were trimmed by 1 base and 8 bases, with 14 bases remaining between them. Germline loops: CDR1 SNHLY, CDR2 FYNNEI. The CDR3 covers 14 residues. The CDR3 bases are TGTGCCAGCAGTGAAGGGCAGGGTTTTTCCGGCTACACCTTC. Protein product: CASSEGQGFSGYTF.

This clone was picked up many times. The chain has TRBV19 and TRBJ2-7; 9 positions agree with TRBD1. Trimming at V came to 6 bases and at J to 5 bases, leaving 5 bases not matched to a gene. Germline values: CDR1 LNHDA, CDR2 SQIVND (reference sequence). The CDR3 spans 13 residues. The CDR3 region has the DNA TGTGCCAGTAGGGACAGGGGAACTGACGAGCAGTACTTC. This encodes CASRDRGTDEQYF.

This clone was seen only a few times. The gene calls are TRBV12-2 and TRBJ2-1; TRBD2, the table's D call, was not compared with the DNA. TRBV12-2 is a pseudogene. The CDR3 is 15 amino acids. The CDR3 loop reads CASRFCSGRANEQFF. The CDR3 nucleotides read TGTGCAAGTCGCTTCTGTAGCGGGAGGGCGAATGAGCAGTTCTTC.

The CDR3 region is CASSPGRGAYGYTF. DNA of the CDR3: TGTGCCAGCAGTCCAGGGCGCGGTGCCTATGGCTACACCTTC. V is TRBV6-5 and J is TRBJ1-2; weak D call: TRBD1 (5 bases). CDR1 is MNHEY, CDR2 SVGAGI, per germline. This CDR3 has 14 amino acids. Trimming cost V 5 bases and J 4 bases, with 14 bases left between them.

In DNA form, the CDR3 reads TGTGCCAGCAGCCCCGCCAACAGGGAACGCGGCTACACCTTC. Its protein is CASSPANRERGYTF. V is TRBV6-5 and J is TRBJ1-2; D possibly corresponds to TRBD1 (6 bases). V lost 6 bases to trimming and J lost 8 bases, with 19 bases between them. The CDR3 loop spans 14 amino acids. Per the germline V gene, CDR1 is MNHEY and CDR2 is SVGAGI.

The rearrangement links TRBV3-1 (or the pseudogene TRBV3-2) to TRBJ1-4; D is unresolved. CDR1 is LGHDT and CDR2 is YNNKEL in the germline V gene (reference sequence). V was pared by 0 bases and J by 4 bases, with 12 bases between. The CDR3 is 16 amino acids. CDR3 sequence (DNA): TGTGCCAGCAGCCAAGATGGGCCTTTGTTTAATGAAAAACTGTTTTTT. Residues: CASSQDGPLFNEKLFF.

V and J are TRBV2 and TRBJ2-3; a weak D match, TRBD1 (6 bases). This CDR3 spans 14 amino acids. V was pared by 5 bases and J by 3 bases, with 12 bases between. CDR1 is SNHLY and CDR2 is FYNNEI in the germline V gene. The CDR3 coding sequence is TGTGCCAGCAGTCAGGGGTCAAGGACAGATACGCAGTATTTT. Translating gives CASSQGSRTDTQYF.

V is TRBV19 and J is TRBJ2-6, with no clear D. V was cut by 5 bases and J by 0 bases, with 11 bases left in between. Germline CDR1 is LNHDA and CDR2 is SQIVND (reference sequence). The CDR3 runs 16 residues. DNA for the CDR3: TGTGCCAGTAGTCCGGGTCTGAGCTCTGGGGCCAACGTCCTGACTTTC. The encoded protein is CASSPGLSSGANVLTF.

Only one count was recorded for this clone. This sequence joins TRBV9 and TRBJ2-1; 13 bases match TRBD2. J was trimmed by 5 bases and V by 4 bases; bases with no gene match: 6. Germline V lookup: CDR1 SGDLS, CDR2 YYNGEE. The CDR3 contains 16 residues. CDR3 in DNA: TGTGCCAGCAGCCCCTGGACTAGCGGGAGTAACAATGAGCAGTTCTTC. Its protein is CASSPWTSGSNNEQFF.

This clone occurred a few times. CDR3 nucleotides: TGTGCCAGCAGCGCGGGTCGGGAGATGGATACGCAGTATTTT. It translates to CASSAGREMDTQYF. The chain employs TRBV7-3 and TRBJ2-3; perhaps TRBD2 as D (6 bases). Trimming removed 5 bases from V and 6 bases from J, with 15 bases in between. Per the germline V gene, CDR1 is SGHTA and CDR2 is FQGTGA. CDR3 length: 14 amino acids. Based on the CDR3 plus reference TRBV7-3 and TRBJ2-3, the full variable domain is GAGVSQTPSNKVTEKGKYVELRCDPISGHTALYWYRQSLGQGPEFLIYFQGTGAADDSGLPNDRFFAVRPEGSVSTLKIQRTERGDSAVYLCASSAGREMDTQYFGPGTRLTVL.

The DNA for the CDR3 is TGTGCCAGCAGCCAAGATCACGGGGTGACCGCCGAGCAGTACTTC. It is translated as CASSQDHGVTAEQYF. The J gene is TRBJ2-7, the V gene TRBV3-1 (or the pseudogene TRBV3-2), with TRBD2 as a possible D gene (5 bases). Deletions cut 0 bases from V and 6 bases from J, with 15 bases between. Germline lookup yields CDR1 LGHDT and CDR2 YNNKEL (reference sequence). This CDR3 comprises 15 residues.

V gene TRBV30 combines with J gene TRBJ1-3; tentative D call: TRBD1 (6 bases). Germline V lookup: CDR1 GTSNPN, CDR2 SVGIG (reference sequence). Trimming cost V 3 bases and J 0 bases, with 21 bases left between them. This CDR3 comprises 18 residues. CDR3 protein: CAWRGQGSQLSSGNTIYF. The CDR3 DNA reads as TGTGCCTGGAGGGGACAAGGCAGCCAACTGAGCTCTGGAAACACCATATATTTT.

This clone is a singleton in its sample. CDR3 amino acids: CASSAGLAGGNEQYF. CDR3 DNA sequence: TGCGCCAGCAGCGCGGGACTAGCGGGAGGGAACGAGCAGTACTTC. This chain uses TRBV5-1 with TRBJ2-7, with 16 bases fitting TRBD2. The CDR3 contains 15 residues. Germline V gives CDR1 SGHRS, CDR2 YFSETQ. The ends lost 4 bases at V and 5 bases at J; junction bases unmatched: 3.

This chain connects TRBV19 to TRBJ1-1; D gene ambiguous. The CDR3 has 14 residues. Trimming removed 2 bases from V and 1 base from J, with 8 bases in between. Germline CDR1 is LNHDA and CDR2 is SQIVND (reference sequence). CDR3 residues: CASSISPKNTEAFF. DNA for the CDR3: TGTGCCAGTAGTATAAGCCCTAAGAACACTGAAGCTTTCTTT.

The V call is TRBV28, the J call TRBJ1-6; tentative D call: TRBD1 (5 bases). V was pared by 1 base and J by 2 bases, with 9 bases between. CDR1 is MDHEN, CDR2 SYDVKM, per germline. The CDR3 has 16 residues. The CDR3 is CASSLLGGPYNSPLHF. The CDR3 DNA is TGTGCCAGCAGTTTATTGGGGGGACCCTATAATTCACCCCTCCACTTT.